The clone carrying this T cell receptor (beta chain) was observed at least ten times. Its antigen is unidentified. This CDR3 has 16 amino acids. V dropped 4 bases and J dropped 3; count of bases not matched to a gene: 11. The V gene's germline CDR1 is SGDLS and CDR2 YYNGEE. The data were taken from a study of T cells in Graves' hyperthyroidism and ophthalmopathy. Study-wide background: Peripheral blood was taken when the disease was first diagnosed, before any treatment began. Broader study findings: Blood held most thyroid clonotypes expanded above 0.001 frequency.

Researchers took RNA transcripts and amplified the TCR beta CDR3 regions from them. First-round RT-PCR targeting the TCR CDR3 was performed with the HTBI primer set. TCRdb redid the calling of the multiplex PCR reads with MiXCR, one entry per CDR3 protein. The sample lists 200,000 to 300,000 distinct CDR3 sequences, about a sixth occurring once. Under 3 months was the duration of disease in ophthalmopathy patients, who also had a Clinical Activity Score of at least 3 and a NOSPECS grade of at least 4. Source material: blood. The TCR originated in a woman aged 18 to 35 with Graves' ophthalmopathy. The chain recombines TRBV9 with TRBJ1-2; TRBD1 aligns across 8 bases. This CDR3 reads CASSPRQGTGDYGYTF. In nucleotides, the CDR3 is TGTGCCAGCAGCCCCCGACAGGGGACCGGGGACTATGGCTACACCTTC.